Below are 9 T cell receptor beta chains sequenced from a single sample in a study of OX40 agonist ivuxolimab in advanced cancers. This table comes from immunoSEQ multiplex PCR, and its TCRdb copy is limited to in-frame clones, with some not included. The table includes under 75,000 clones, approximately 91% detected once. The sequences come from CD4+ or CD8+ T cells sorted from blood, collected in a trial of the OX40 agonist ivuxolimab. The receptors stem from an adult with an advanced solid tumor such as melanoma, head and neck, liver or kidney cancer.

The chain carries TRBV9 and TRBJ2-2; D is unclear. V lost 3 bases and J 1 base, leaving 4 bases between the germline ends. The CDR3 is 13 residues long. Germline values: CDR1 SGDLS, CDR2 YYNGEE. The CDR3 here is CASSAGNTGELFF. The CDR3 coding sequence is TGTGCCAGCAGCGCAGGGAACACCGGGGAGCTGTTTTTT.

V gene TRBV9 combines with J gene TRBJ2-3, with 8 bases that match TRBD1. The V segment lost 3 bases and the J segment 1 base; nucleotides outside the gene matches: 4. The CDR3 spans 15 residues. CDR1 is SGDLS, CDR2 YYNGEE, per germline. The CDR3 bases are TGTGCCAGCAGCGGCGAGGGACAGGGCACAGATACGCAGTATTTT. Residues: CASSGEGQGTDTQYF.

This clone was detected once. This chain links TRBV28 with TRBJ1-2; D is undetermined. The germline V gene encodes CDR1 MDHEN and CDR2 SYDVKM. The CDR3 runs 14 residues. The ends were cut back, 6 bases at V and 3 bases at J, with 14 bases in the middle. CDR3 amino acids: CASSEGQSYYGYTF. CDR3 sequence (DNA): TGTGCCAGCAGCGAAGGTCAGAGTTACTATGGCTACACCTTC.

J is TRBJ2-7 and V is TRBV2; D remains unclear. This CDR3 region has 12 residues. Trimming took 0 bases from V and 6 from J, leaving 6 bases between them. Per germline, CDR1 SNHLY and CDR2 FYNNEI. The DNA for the CDR3 is TGTGCCAGCAGTGAAGCGTTAATCGAGCAGTACTTC. The encoded protein is CASSEALIEQYF.

CDR3 sequence reads: CASSWRGDNEQFF. DNA for the CDR3: TGTGCCAGCAGTTGGCGGGGAGACAATGAGCAGTTCTTC. The chain uses TRBV6-5 and TRBJ2-1, with D perhaps matching TRBD2 (6 bases). This CDR3 is built from 13 residues. The V gene lost 4 bases and the J gene lost 5 bases, with 9 bases spanning the gap. CDR1 and CDR2 from the germline V gene are MNHEY and SVGAGI.

V usage is TRBV29-1 and J usage is TRBJ2-3; D unclear. Germline CDR1 and CDR2: SQVTM and ANQGSEA. CDR3 length: 13 residues. Trimming shortened V by 3 bases and J by 0 bases, and 7 bases separated the two germline ends. The CDR3 region has the DNA TGCAGCGTTGACCCGTTGAGCACAGATACGCAGTATTTT. Protein sequence: CSVDPLSTDTQYF.

This chain joins TRBV4-2 and TRBJ2-3; 10 bases match TRBD2. The CDR3 is made up of 16 amino acids. V was pared by 3 bases and J by 2 bases, with 5 bases of the junction left unmatched. Germline CDR1 is LGHNA and CDR2 is YNFKEQ. CDR3 sequence (DNA): TGTGCCAGCAGCCATGAAACTAGCGGGGTCACAGATACGCAGTATTTT. As protein: CASSHETSGVTDTQYF.

This clone appeared a single time. The chain recombines TRBV7-2 with TRBJ2-1, with TRBD1 as a possible D gene (7 bases). The germline CDR1 and CDR2 sequences are SGHTA and FQGNSA. Trimming stripped 3 bases from V and 6 bases from J, with 21 bases between. The CDR3 length is 17 residues. The CDR3: CASSFWSRGEKSNEQFF. In nucleotides, the CDR3 is TGTGCCAGCAGCTTTTGGTCCAGGGGGGAGAAATCCAATGAGCAGTTCTTC. The full variable domain, with the rest looked up from reference TRBV7-2 and TRBJ2-1, is GAGVSQSPSNKVTEKGKDVELRCDPISGHTALYWYRQSLGQGLEFLIYFQGNSAPDKSGLPSDRFSAERTGGSVSTLTIQRTQQEDSAVYLCASSFWSRGEKSNEQFFGPGTRLTVL.

The chain combines TRBV13 with TRBJ2-7, with D perhaps TRBD2 (7 bases). The CDR3 runs to 14 residues. CDR1 and CDR2 (germline): PRHDT, FYEKMQ (reference sequence). V was shortened by 2 bases and J by 5 bases, with 13 bases between the two germline ends. The CDR3 spells CASSLNGGLHEQYF. Here the CDR3 DNA reads TGTGCCAGCAGCTTAAACGGGGGGCTTCACGAGCAGTACTTC.